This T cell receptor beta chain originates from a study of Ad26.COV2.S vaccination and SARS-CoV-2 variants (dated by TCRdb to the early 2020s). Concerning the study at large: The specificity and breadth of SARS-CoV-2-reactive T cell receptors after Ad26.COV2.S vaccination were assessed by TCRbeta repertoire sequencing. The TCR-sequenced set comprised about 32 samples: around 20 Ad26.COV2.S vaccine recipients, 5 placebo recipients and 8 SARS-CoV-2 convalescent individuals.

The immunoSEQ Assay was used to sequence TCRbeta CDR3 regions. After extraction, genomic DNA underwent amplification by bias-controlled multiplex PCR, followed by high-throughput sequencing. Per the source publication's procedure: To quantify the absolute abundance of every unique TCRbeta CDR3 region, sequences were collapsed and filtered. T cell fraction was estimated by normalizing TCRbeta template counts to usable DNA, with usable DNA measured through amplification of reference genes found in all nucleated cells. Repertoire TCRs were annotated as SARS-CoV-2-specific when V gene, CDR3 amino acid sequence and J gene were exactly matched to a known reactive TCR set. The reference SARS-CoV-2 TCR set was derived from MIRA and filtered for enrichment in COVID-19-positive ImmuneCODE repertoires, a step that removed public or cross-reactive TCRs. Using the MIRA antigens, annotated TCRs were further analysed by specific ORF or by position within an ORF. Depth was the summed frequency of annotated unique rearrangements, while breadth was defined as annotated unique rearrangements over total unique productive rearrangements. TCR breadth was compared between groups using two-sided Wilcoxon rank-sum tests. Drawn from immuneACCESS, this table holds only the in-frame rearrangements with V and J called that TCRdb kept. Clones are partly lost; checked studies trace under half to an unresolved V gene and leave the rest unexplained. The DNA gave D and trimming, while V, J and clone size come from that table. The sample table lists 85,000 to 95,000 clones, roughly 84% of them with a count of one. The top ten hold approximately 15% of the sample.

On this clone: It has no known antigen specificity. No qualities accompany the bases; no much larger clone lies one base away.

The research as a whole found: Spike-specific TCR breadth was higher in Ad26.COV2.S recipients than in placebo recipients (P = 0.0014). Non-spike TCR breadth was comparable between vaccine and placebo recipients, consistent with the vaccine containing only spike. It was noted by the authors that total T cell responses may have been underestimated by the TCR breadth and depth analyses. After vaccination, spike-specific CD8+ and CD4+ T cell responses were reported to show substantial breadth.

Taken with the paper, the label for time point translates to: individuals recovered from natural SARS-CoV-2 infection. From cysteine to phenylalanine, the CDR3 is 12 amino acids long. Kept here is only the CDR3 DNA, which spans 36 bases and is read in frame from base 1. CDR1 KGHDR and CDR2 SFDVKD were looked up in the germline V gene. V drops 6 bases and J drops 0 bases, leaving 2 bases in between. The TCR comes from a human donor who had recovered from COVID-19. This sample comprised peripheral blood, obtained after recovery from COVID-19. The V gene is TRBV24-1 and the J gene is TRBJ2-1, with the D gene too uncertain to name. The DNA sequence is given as TGTGCCACCAGTTACTCCTACAATGAGCAGTTCTTC. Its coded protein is CATSYSYNEQFF.